Listed here are 32 T cell receptor beta chains from one sample, sequenced in a study of T cells in women clearing cervical HPV infection. Repertoires were generated with immunoSEQ multiplex PCR, while TCRdb's copy carries only in-frame clones and drops some. The table gives fewer than 50,000 clones; the top ten clones make up 7% to 8.5% of it. Sequenced material: blood buffy coat. The origin of the receptors is a woman between 18 and 70 years old with a cervical HPV16 infection that either progressed to CIN3+ or cleared (not recorded which).

CDR3 sequence: CASSEYSPSTDTQYF. The sequenced CDR3 bases are TGTGCCAGCAGTGAATACAGCCCTAGCACAGATACG. The chain links TRBV6-1 to TRBJ2-3; no clear D gene. The read ends 3 residues early relative to the CDR3; the germline J gene fills the gap. The CDR3 runs 15 residues. Germline assignment: CDR1 MNHNS and CDR2 SASEGT. V was shortened by 2 bases and J by 0 bases, with 9 bases between the two germline ends.

On this clone itself: The sequenced fragment ends 3 residues before the CDR3 boundary, so the rest is inferred from the germline J gene. The genes are TRBV5-1 and TRBJ1-1; 9 bases agree with TRBD1. Germline V gene sequence: CDR1 SGHRS, CDR2 YFSETQ. CDR3 length equals 18 residues. The V gene end was trimmed by 9 bases and the J gene end by 3 bases; junction bases not matched to a gene: 21. The CDR3 sequence is CATSERGQGGVGYTEAFF. CDR3 bases read: TGCGCCACCTCTGAAAGGGGACAGGGAGGCGTAGGTTACACTGAA.

Points on this clone: The read terminates 3 residues before the CDR3 end, so the remaining end is supplied by the germline J gene. The V and J genes are TRBV20-1 and TRBJ2-7, with a tentative D call TRBD1 (6 bases). Germline V lookup: CDR1 DFQATT, CDR2 SNEGSKA (reference sequence). The CDR3 extends over 11 amino acids. Trimming took off 6 bases at V and 5 bases at J, with 11 bases between the two ends. CDR3 DNA (partial): TGCAGTGCAACCCAGGGGAACGAG. Amino acid sequence: CSATQGNE. The entire CDR3 protein is CSATQGNEQYF.

With respect to this clone: The read terminates 3 residues ahead of where the CDR3 ends, so the germline J gene completes it. This chain links TRBV7-8 with TRBJ2-1; tentatively, D is TRBD2 (5 bases). CDR1 is SGHVS and CDR2 is FQNEAQ in the germline V gene. The CDR3 runs 18 residues. Trimming removed 1 base from V and 6 bases from J, with 22 bases in between. CDR3 region: CASSLGRSEGLVGNEQFF. The CDR3 DNA, read in part, is TGTGCCAGCAGCTTAGGTCGCTCTGAGGGCCTTGTAGGCAATGAG.

Comments on this clone: The read falls 3 residues short of the CDR3 end, and the missing part is taken from the germline J gene. The V gene is TRBV2, the J gene TRBJ1-5, with 9 bases identical to TRBD1. This CDR3 is 13 amino acids long. V lost 5 bases and J lost 5; bases outside the gene matches: 1. Germline loops: CDR1 SNHLY, CDR2 FYNNEI. CDR3 DNA, as far as it was read: TGTGCCAGCAGTTGGGACAGGGATCAGCCC. Amino acid sequence: CASSWDRDQP. The full CDR3 is CASSWDRDQPQHF. Together with reference TRBV2 and TRBJ1-5, the CDR3 gives the full variable domain: EPEVTQTPSHQVTQMGQEVILRCVPISNHLYFYWYRQILGQKVEFLVSFYNNEISEKSEIFDDQFSVERPDGSNFTLKIRSTKLEDSAMYFCASSWDRDQPQHFGDGTRLSIL.

As to this clone: The read comes to an end 3 residues before the CDR3 does, leaving the germline J gene to fill in the end. This chain links TRBV2 with TRBJ1-4, with D tentatively TRBD1 (5 bases). CDR3 length equals 15 residues. CDR1 and CDR2 (germline): SNHLY, FYNNEI. Trimming removed 9 bases from V and 3 bases from J, with 17 bases in between. CDR3 bases read: TGTGCCAGTTTGGGGAACAGGTTCCCTAATGAAAAA. Protein: CASLGNRFPNEK. The full-length CDR3 reads as CASLGNRFPNEKLFF.

To note about this clone: With the read ending 3 residues before the CDR3 end, the germline J gene is used to fill in that end. The chain combines TRBV5-1 with TRBJ2-3; possibly TRBD1 for D (5 bases). Trimming removed 0 bases at V and 2 bases at J, with 7 bases between. CDR3 length equals 14 residues. Germline CDR1 reads SGHRS; CDR2 reads YFSETQ. CDR3 in amino acids: CASSLGQPTDTQYF. The covered CDR3 bases are TGCGCCAGCAGCTTGGGACAGCCCACAGATACG.

CDR3 bases read: TGTGCCAGCAGTCAAGGACAGGGGCAAGTGGACGAG. Translating it yields CASSQGQGQVDE. The complete CDR3 sequence is CASSQGQGQVDEQYF. The chain has TRBV6-1 and TRBJ2-7, with 9 bases that match TRBD1. The read gets to within 3 residues of the CDR3 end, and the germline J gene fills in the rest. This CDR3 region has 15 residues. The V and J ends lost 5 bases and 5 bases, in that order; junction bases with no gene match: 10. The germline CDR1 and CDR2 sequences are MNHNS and SASEGT.

As to this clone: The read finishes 3 residues shy of the CDR3 end, and the germline J gene is used to complete it. The chain joins TRBV7-7 to TRBJ2-5, with D maybe TRBD1 (5 bases). The V gene lost 1 base and the J gene lost 1 base, with 13 bases spanning the gap. The CDR3 extends over 16 amino acids. Per the germline V gene, CDR1 is SSHAT and CDR2 is FNYEAQ (reference sequence). The sequenced part of the CDR3 DNA is TGTGCCAGCAGCTTAGGCTCCAGGGCGGCCCAAGAGACC. This encodes CASSLGSRAAQET. The full CDR3 protein reads CASSLGSRAAQETQYF.

Of note for this clone: The read halts 3 residues ahead of the CDR3 end, with the missing end drawn from the germline J gene. The genes are TRBV2 and TRBJ1-3; no firm D call. The CDR3 is 17 amino acids. The V end lost 9 bases, the J end lost 0 bases, and 21 bases lay between the germline ends. Germline CDR1 and CDR2: SNHLY and FYNNEI. This chain's CDR3 is CASGSLALGRSGNTIYF. The CDR3 bases that were read are TGTGCCAGTGGATCCCTGGCCTTGGGCCGCTCTGGAAACACC.

Of note for this clone: The missing CDR3 end, 3 residues past where the read stops, is filled in from the germline J gene. The V gene is TRBV6-1, the J gene TRBJ2-6; the D gene is possibly TRBD1 (6 bases). CDR1 is MNHNS, CDR2 SASEGT, per germline. The CDR3 covers 18 residues. Trimming took 2 bases from V and 0 from J, leaving 14 bases between them. The DNA read from the CDR3 is TGTGCCAGCAGTGAAATCTGGGCAGGGGTCTCTGGGGCCAACGTC. The encoded protein is CASSEIWAGVSGANV. The full CDR3 protein is CASSEIWAGVSGANVLTF.

Concerning this clone itself: The read comes to an end 3 residues before the CDR3 does, leaving the germline J gene to fill in the end. This chain links TRBV2 with TRBJ1-4, with 7 bases identical to TRBD1. The J segment lost 5 bases and the V segment lost 5 bases, leaving 5 bases of the junction unmatched. From germline, CDR1 is SNHLY and CDR2 FYNNEI. CDR3 size: 14 residues. The sequenced part of the CDR3 DNA is TGTGCCAGCAGTTGGGCGACAGGGAATGAAAAA. Translation: CASSWATGNEK. The CDR3 in its entirety is CASSWATGNEKLFF.

Comments on this clone: The read falls 3 residues short of the CDR3 end, and the missing part is taken from the germline J gene. V usage is TRBV20-1 and J usage is TRBJ1-5; D is perhaps TRBD1 (5 bases). Germline V CDR1 and CDR2: DFQATT, SNEGSKA (reference sequence). The CDR3 length is 17 residues. The V end was cut by 3 bases, the J end by 2 bases, with 20 bases between. CDR3 in amino acids: CSASSSRAEVGNQPQHF. Partial CDR3 DNA: TGCAGTGCTAGTTCATCCAGGGCAGAGGTCGGCAATCAGCCC.

Worth noting for this clone: The read ends 3 residues before the CDR3 terminus; that terminus is restored from the germline J gene. This chain connects TRBV5-1 to TRBJ2-4; 11 bases map to TRBD1. Germline assignment: CDR1 SGHRS and CDR2 YFSETQ. The J segment lost 3 bases and the V segment lost 4 bases, leaving 3 bases of the junction unmatched. This CDR3 has 15 residues. Here the CDR3 reads CASSAGTGGKNIQYF. The sequenced CDR3 bases are TGCGCCAGCAGCGCCGGGACAGGGGGCAAAAACATT.

Comment on this clone: The read ends 3 residues shy of where the CDR3 ends; the end is completed using the germline J gene. The chain uses TRBV30 and TRBJ2-5, with D unclear. Germline assignment: CDR1 GTSNPN and CDR2 SVGIG (reference sequence). CDR3 length: 13 residues. Trimming removed 1 base from V and 7 bases from J, with 13 bases in between. CDR3 in amino acids: CAWSDVATGTQYF. The sequenced CDR3 bases are TGTGCCTGGAGTGATGTGGCTACGGGGACC.

Comments on this clone: The read ends 3 residues shy of where the CDR3 ends; the end is completed using the germline J gene. The chain is built from TRBV20-1 and TRBJ2-5; 9 positions match TRBD2. With V trimmed by 0 bases and J by 1 base, 3 bases remained unmatched. Looked up from germline, CDR1 is DFQATT and CDR2 is SNEGSKA (reference sequence). The CDR3 is made up of 15 amino acids. CDR3 loop: CSARETSGPQETQYF. Incomplete CDR3 DNA: TGCAGTGCTAGAGAGACTAGCGGACCCCAAGAGACC.

Regarding this clone: The read ends 3 residues shy of where the CDR3 ends; the end is completed using the germline J gene. The chain uses TRBV19 and TRBJ1-1, with 7 bases identical to TRBD1. Trimming removed 7 bases from V and 1 base from J; junction bases left unmatched: 0. This CDR3 region has 12 residues. Per germline, CDR1 LNHDA and CDR2 SQIVND (reference sequence). The CDR3 region is CASTGGNTEAFF. CDR3 DNA (partial): TGTGCCAGTACAGGGGGGAACACTGAA.

With regard to this clone: The read terminates 3 residues before the CDR3 end, so the remaining end is supplied by the germline J gene. The chain is built from TRBV7-9 and TRBJ2-1; 9 bases map to TRBD1. Germline V gene sequence: CDR1 SEHNR, CDR2 FQNEAQ (reference sequence). The J segment lost 6 bases and the V segment lost 5 bases, leaving 5 bases of the junction unmatched. This CDR3 has 14 residues. This chain's CDR3 is CASSPSDRGNEQFF. The CDR3 bases that were read are TGTGCCAGCAGCCCTTCGGACAGGGGCAATGAG.

This clone is labeled medium-sized based on frequency. Coverage ceases 3 residues before the CDR3 finishes, and the germline J gene fills in the end. The rearrangement links TRBV30 to TRBJ1-2; D ambiguous. CDR1 is GTSNPN and CDR2 is SVGIG in the germline V gene (reference sequence). This CDR3 has 12 residues. The V gene lost 0 bases and the J gene lost 5 bases, with 7 bases spanning the gap. The CDR3 spells CAWSVYLYGYTF. The DNA read from the CDR3 is TGTGCCTGGAGTGTATACCTATATGGC.

For this clone: The read finishes 3 residues shy of the CDR3 end, and the germline J gene is used to complete it. The chain is built from TRBV5-1 and TRBJ1-2, with 10 nucleotides matching TRBD1. The CDR3 is 14 residues long. With 0 bases clipped from V and 6 bases from J, the junction kept 2 bases outside the gene matches. CDR1 and CDR2 (germline): SGHRS, YFSETQ. The sequenced part of the CDR3 DNA is TGCGCCAGCAGCTTGGTGGGGACAGGGGATGGC. This sequence encodes CASSLVGTGDG. The full CDR3 protein reads CASSLVGTGDGYTF.

A remark on this clone: With the read ending 3 residues before the CDR3 end, the germline J gene is used to fill in that end. The genes are TRBV28 and TRBJ2-3, with a weak D call TRBD1 (5 bases). The CDR3 has 14 amino acids. V gave up 3 bases and J gave up 3 bases, with 10 bases separating them. Germline CDR1 MDHEN, CDR2 SYDVKM. Partial CDR3 DNA: TGTGCCAGCAGTTTGGCAGGGTGGACAGATACG. Amino acids: CASSLAGWTDT. The whole CDR3 is CASSLAGWTDTQYF.

A remark on this clone: The read comes to an end 3 residues before the CDR3 does, leaving the germline J gene to fill in the end. The chain joins TRBV14 to TRBJ1-6; 9 bases map to TRBD1. Germline CDR1 is SGHDN and CDR2 is FVKESK. The J segment lost 7 bases and the V segment lost 4 bases, leaving 5 bases of the junction unmatched. The CDR3 length is 15 residues. The CDR3 DNA, read in part, is TGTGCCAGCAGCCTTTTCGGACAGGGGAATTCACCC. Translating it yields CASSLFGQGNSP. The complete CDR3 protein is CASSLFGQGNSPLHF.

In regard to this clone: The sequence runs out 3 residues before the end of the CDR3; the remainder is reconstructed from the germline J gene. The gene calls are TRBV28 and TRBJ2-6, with 11 bases that match TRBD1. The V gene end was trimmed by 5 bases and the J gene end by 0 bases; junction bases not matched to a gene: 0. The CDR3 sequence is 16 residues long. Germline V CDR1 and CDR2: MDHEN, SYDVKM. The CDR3 DNA, read in part, is TGTGCCAGCAGTGGGACAGGGGGCTCTGGGGCCAACGTC. As protein: CASSGTGGSGANV. The full CDR3 reads CASSGTGGSGANVLTF.

As for this clone: The read terminates 3 residues ahead of where the CDR3 ends, so the germline J gene completes it. This sample includes further DNA sequences coding for the same CDR3. This chain connects TRBV19 to TRBJ1-5; TRBD1 aligns across 7 bases. The CDR3 has 16 residues. The V gene end was trimmed by 3 bases and the J gene end by 2 bases; junction bases not matched to a gene: 7. Germline V lookup: CDR1 LNHDA, CDR2 SQIVND (reference sequence). The CDR3 here is CASSIVAGGGNQPQHF. Incomplete CDR3 DNA: TGTGCCAGTAGTATTGTGGCAGGGGGAGGCAATCAGCCC.

On this clone itself: The read finishes 3 residues shy of the CDR3 end, and the germline J gene is used to complete it. The chain couples TRBV5-1 to TRBJ2-7, with 7 bases fitting TRBD1. The V gene end was trimmed by 0 bases and the J gene end by 0 bases; junction bases not matched to a gene: 9. The CDR3 is 17 amino acids. The germline CDR1 and CDR2 sequences are SGHRS and YFSETQ. CDR3 sequence reads: CASSLGTGTLASYEQYF. CDR3 DNA (partial): TGCGCCAGCAGCTTGGGGACAGGTACTCTAGCCTCCTACGAG.

As regards this clone: The read falls 3 residues short of the CDR3 end, and the missing part is taken from the germline J gene. V usage is TRBV5-1 and J usage is TRBJ2-6; D not resolved. The CDR3 is 16 residues long. The germline gives CDR1 SGHRS, CDR2 YFSETQ. Trimming removed 4 bases from V and 0 bases from J, with 11 bases in between. The part of the CDR3 DNA that was read is TGCGCCAGCAGCCGATTTACGGTCTCTGGGGCCAACGTC. Residues: CASSRFTVSGANV. The whole CDR3 sequence is CASSRFTVSGANVLTF.

As for this clone: The read ends 3 residues shy of where the CDR3 ends; the end is completed using the germline J gene. The chain recombines TRBV19 with TRBJ1-1; tentative D call: TRBD1 (6 bases). V lost 7 bases and J 0 bases, leaving 18 bases between the germline ends. The CDR3 consists of 16 residues. Looked up from germline, CDR1 is LNHDA and CDR2 is SQIVND (reference sequence). The chain's CDR3 is CASNRRTEPMNTEAFF. The CDR3 bases that were read are TGTGCCAGTAACAGAAGGACAGAACCCATGAACACTGAA.

Concerning this clone: The CDR3 end falls 3 residues outside the read, so it is completed with the germline J gene. This sequence joins TRBV7-9 and TRBJ2-5; D may be TRBD2 (5 bases). CDR3 length: 12 residues. V lost 5 bases and J lost 2, with 6 bases in between. Germline CDR1 and CDR2: SEHNR and FQNEAQ (reference sequence). The part of the CDR3 DNA that was read is TGTGCCAGCAGCAGACTACAAGAGACC. Its translation: CASSRLQET. The full CDR3 reads CASSRLQETQYF. The whole variable domain, remainder taken from reference TRBV7-9 and TRBJ2-5, is DTGVSQNPRHKITKRGQNVTFRCDPISEHNRLYWYRQTLGQGPEFLTYFQNEAQLEKSRLLSDRFSAERPKGSFSTLEIQRTEQGDSAMYLCASSRLQETQYFGPGTRLLVL.

As to this clone: With the read ending 3 residues before the CDR3 end, the germline J gene is used to fill in that end. This chain uses TRBV4-1 with TRBJ2-3; TRBD2 matches 10 bases. CDR3 size: 18 residues. CDR1 is MGHRA, CDR2 YSYEKL, per germline. The V and J ends lost 0 bases and 2 bases, in that order; junction bases with no gene match: 8. CDR3 bases read: TGCGCCAGCAGCCAAGACCCCTCGCTAGCGGGGGTCACAGATACG. This codes for CASSQDPSLAGVTDT. The entire CDR3 protein reads CASSQDPSLAGVTDTQYF.

In the case of this clone: The read ends 3 residues shy of where the CDR3 ends; the end is completed using the germline J gene. The chain links TRBV2 to TRBJ2-5; D is possibly TRBD1 (5 bases). This CDR3 is built from 13 residues. The V end was cut by 3 bases, the J end by 3 bases, with 8 bases between. Per germline, CDR1 SNHLY and CDR2 FYNNEI. The CDR3 DNA, read in part, is TGTGCCAGCAGTGAGGGCAGGGAAGAGACC. Translation: CASSEGREET. The whole CDR3 sequence is CASSEGREETQYF.

Regarding this clone: From the germline J gene comes the end of the CDR3, since the read stops 3 residues before it. This sequence joins TRBV19 and TRBJ2-2; D may be TRBD2 (6 bases). Deletions cut 2 bases from V and 7 bases from J, with 8 bases between. The CDR3 contains 13 residues. Germline V gene lookup returns CDR1 LNHDA and CDR2 SQIVND (reference sequence). The DNA read from the CDR3 is TGTGCCAGTAGTATAATCGGGGGCGGGGAG. Encoded protein: CASSIIGGGE. The whole CDR3 is CASSIIGGGELFF.

Regarding this clone: The read halts 3 residues ahead of the CDR3 end, with the missing end drawn from the germline J gene. This chain uses TRBV5-6 with TRBJ2-5, with TRBD2 as a possible D gene (6 bases). Trimming removed 2 bases from V and 7 bases from J, with 12 bases in between. Germline V gene lookup returns CDR1 SGHDT and CDR2 YYEEEE. This CDR3 spans 13 amino acids. The CDR3 DNA, read in part, is TGTGCCAGCAGCTTTGGAGGGCTTGGGACC. It yields the protein CASSFGGLGT. The whole CDR3 sequence reads CASSFGGLGTQYF. Full variable domain (rest looked up from reference TRBV5-6 and TRBJ2-5): DAGVTQSPTHLIKTRGQQVTLRCSPKSGHDTVSWYQQALGQGPQFIFQYYEEEERQRGNFPDRFSGHQFPNYSSELNVNALLLGDSALYLCASSFGGLGTQYFGPGTRLLVL.